The 2 T cell receptor beta chains in this list originate from one sample, sequenced in a study of T cells in Graves' hyperthyroidism and ophthalmopathy. Amplification yielded TCR beta CDR3 regions, with RNA transcripts as the source. HTBI primers were employed in a first-round RT-PCR of the TCR CDR3. TCRdb independently ran MiXCR on the multiplex PCR reads; one entry per CDR3 protein. In the table there are around 480,000 distinct CDR3 sequences, around 14% of which are singletons. The sequenced sample consisted of blood. All receptors come from a woman under 30 with Graves' hyperthyroidism.

This clonotype was counted many times. The chain recombines TRBV20-1 with TRBJ2-3, with 8 bases that match TRBD2. This CDR3 region has 17 residues. Germline V CDR1 and CDR2: DFQATT, SNEGSKA (reference sequence). Trimming removed 6 bases from V and 2 bases from J; junction bases left unmatched: 16. CDR3 in DNA: TGCAGTGCCAGAACCCCAGGTTCGGGGGGGATCACAGATACGCAGTATTTT. It translates to CSARTPGSGGITDTQYF.

The rearrangement joins TRBV12-3 or TRBV12-4 to TRBJ2-7; 15 bases are a match to TRBD2. The V and J ends lost 9 bases and 7 bases, in that order; junction bases with no gene match: 1. The CDR3 has 12 amino acids. This chain's CDR3 is CASGTSGREQYF. DNA of the CDR3: TGTGCCAGTGGGACTAGCGGGAGGGAGCAGTACTTC.